The following is a T cell receptor (beta chain) sequence with its context. This clone was seen just once. Its antigen is unknown. Base qualities are not provided; no much larger clone lies one nucleotide away. The trial excluded patients who had a history of autoimmune disease or who were on systemic immunosuppression. Peripheral blood for TCR sequencing was collected from all dose cohorts at baseline, on cycle 4 day 1, and on cycle 7 day 1. Samples were obtained from an open-label, multicenter, first-in-human phase I dose-escalation trial of ivuxolimab. The trial enrolled adults with locally advanced or metastatic head and neck squamous cell, hepatocellular, melanoma or renal cell carcinoma. CD4+ and CD8+ T cells were sorted separately from peripheral blood before TCR sequencing. Genomic DNA was isolated from the sorted cells so that the TCRbeta CDR3 region could be sequenced. The immunoSEQ Assay was used to sequence the TCRbeta CDR3 regions. The source is immuneACCESS, and TCRdb retained only in-frame sequences with V and J called. Part of the clones is not carried over; for the studies checked, unresolved V genes explain less than half of this, and the remainder is unexplained. This sample comprises 50,000 to 60,000 clones, approximately 89% of them detected only once. The ten top clones hold more than 5% of the sample.

These data come from a study of OX40 agonist ivuxolimab in advanced cancers. Background for the entire study: Ivuxolimab was an agonistic, fully human IgG2 monoclonal antibody directed against OX40 (CD134), a costimulatory receptor. Intravenous ivuxolimab was administered to patients every 2 weeks at six dose levels: 0.01, 0.1, 0.3, 1.5, 3 and 10 mg/kg. Of the approximately 53 patients in dose escalation, some 19 had hepatocellular carcinoma, some 15 had melanoma, 9 had renal cell carcinoma and 9 had head and neck cancer. In the dose-escalation cohort, approximately 83% of patients were male, and the mean age was 60 years with a range of roughly 20 to 85. Prior anti-PD-1, anti-PD-L1 or anti-CTLA-4 therapy was permitted, and checkpoint inhibitors had been received by 30% to 40% of dose-escalation patients. Partial responses occurred in three dose-escalation patients, of whom one had hepatocellular carcinoma and two had cutaneous melanoma. Peripheral TCRbeta sequencing was intended to test whether TCR sequence diversity was altered and clonal T-cell expansion was caused by ivuxolimab. The monotherapy dose-escalation portion (N of about 50 patients) of the phase I ivuxolimab trial is reported in the paper.

Overall study outcomes, separate from this receptor: After ivuxolimab, CD8+ T cells had more expanded clones than CD4+ T cells on average. The antigen specificity of the clonally expanded peripheral T cells was not determined. Low levels of normalized T-cell clonal expansion were also shown by some nonresponding patients. Clonal expansion of both CD4+ and CD8+ blood T cells was observed from baseline to week 6 at doses 0.1 to 3.0 mg/kg. In partial responders in the 0.1-3.0 mg/kg groups, normalized peripheral clonal expansion was found to be among the lowest, especially among CD8+ T cells.

Per the germline V gene, MNHNS is the CDR1 and SASEGT is the CDR2. The V end gives up 3 bases and the J end 0 bases, leaving 5 bases in the junction not matched to a gene. The CDR3 goes from the cysteine to the phenylalanine over 15 residues. The CDR3 DNA has 45 bases and is translated from base 1. Sample: CD4+ or CD8+ T cells sorted from blood, taken in a trial of the OX40 agonist ivuxolimab. The chain uses TRBV6-1 and TRBJ2-7; the central 7 bases match TRBD2. The TCR comes from an adult with an advanced solid tumor such as melanoma, head and neck, liver or kidney cancer. This receptor carries the CDR3 CASSDGGVGSYEQYF. The base sequence is TGTGCCAGCAGTGATGGGGGGGTGGGCTCCTACGAGCAGTACTTC.